This T cell receptor (beta chain) was recovered during a study of blood T cell repertoires in COVID-19. Study-wide context: In each case, the material was cDNA or gDNA derived from T cells, B-cell-depleted T cells, or PBMCs.

This clone was counted a few times. The CDR3 extends over 13 amino acids. CDR1 MDHEN and CDR2 SYDVKM come from the germline V gene. V dropped 6 bases and J dropped 2 bases, with 10 bases sitting between them. TCRdb's copy holds only in-frame clones and misses some; the assay was immunoSEQ multiplex PCR. The sample contains some 180,000 clones, roughly four fifths of which appear only once. Material for sequencing was peripheral blood. The origin of this receptor is a woman aged 40 to 50 with COVID-19, enrolled during active disease. The chain employs TRBV28 and TRBJ1-2, with a weak D call TRBD1 (6 bases). The CDR3 region has the DNA TGTGCCAGCAGGGGGACAAACAACTATGGCTACACCTTC. This sequence encodes CASRGTNNYGYTF.